This entry concerns a single TCR beta chain. What it binds is not known. This specimen comes from a study of regulatory T cells in long-lasting Graves disease. Relying on iRepertoire HTBI primers and Arm-PCR of CDR3 regions, the team built TCR beta libraries. MiXCR, applied by TCRdb to the multiplex PCR reads, yields one record per CDR3 protein. The sample includes roughly 420,000 distinct CDR3 sequences, about a sixth of them seen just once. General observations from the study: Comparison showed that persistent patients shared more public clonotypes (roughly 2,500) than new patients (966).

This sample's time point: newly diagnosed GD, antithyroid drugs for less than 3 months. The TCR library was made from RNA extracted from PBMCs. These data also featured in a second study, about T cells in Graves' hyperthyroidism and ophthalmopathy. From that study: The TCR CDR3 first-round RT-PCR relied on the HTBI primer set. Ophthalmopathy and stable hyperthyroidism were told apart by a 13 V-J model.

This specimen was peripheral blood mononuclear cells (PBMCs), taken at new diagnosis, from a patient treated with antithyroid drugs. The sequence was obtained from a woman aged 18 to 35 with Graves disease.

The CDR3 DNA follows: TGTGCCAGCAGCGTAGTTGGTAGCGCCACAGATACGCAGTATTTT. Translated: CASSVVGSATDTQYF. This chain joins TRBV9 and TRBJ2-3, with D possibly TRBD2 on 5 matching bases. Germline loops: CDR1 SGDLS, CDR2 YYNGEE. Trimming removed 0 bases from V and 2 bases from J, with 10 bases in between. CDR3 length: 15 amino acids.